This is a list of T cell receptor beta chains from one sample in a study of tumor and adjacent non-tumor tissue in lung cancer. One entry per CDR3 protein, called by TCRdb with MiXCR from the multiplex PCR reads. This sample has tens of thousands of distinct CDR3 sequences, with 75% to 90% found just once. Sequencing was carried out using lung tumor tissue. These TCRs come from a woman aged 45 to 65 with non-small cell lung cancer. CDR3s include the opening cysteine and the closing phenylalanine or tryptophan. Each record gives: J gene, CDR3 length, V gene, clone size, D gene, CDR3 protein, CDR3 DNA. The D gene is left open where the match is weak. Rows may omit the clone size; those that give it use once, few, many or a size class.

>TRBJ1-2|13|TRBV20-1|-|-
CSGTRRGANGYTF
TGCAGTGGGACGAGACGGGGGGCTAATGGCTACACGTTC
>TRBJ2-7|16|TRBV12-3/TRBV12-4|-|-
CAGNTRARDLPYEQYF
TGTGCCGGCAATACTCGAGCGAGAGACCTACCCTACGAGCAGTACTTC
>TRBJ2-7|13|TRBV20-1|-|-
CSAHTSGPYDQYF
TGCAGTGCTCATACAAGCGGCCCCTACGACCAGTATTTC
>TRBJ2-5|14|TRBV20-1|-|-
CSARTRTVQETQYF
TGCAGTGCTAGAACCAGGACTGTCCAAGAGACCCAGTACTTC
>TRBJ2-1|13|TRBV20-1|-|-
CSARTSDYNEQFF
TGCAGTGCTAGGACTAGTGACTACAATGAGCAGTTCTTC
>TRBJ2-7|12|TRBV12-3/TRBV12-4|once|-
CASQGENYVQYF
TGTGCCAGCCAGGGCGAAAACTACGTGCAGTACTTC
>TRBJ2-7|16|TRBV28|-|TRBD1
CASSSNDRGNGYEQYF
TGTGCCAGCAGTTCGAACGACAGGGGAAATGGCTACGAGCAGTACTTC
>TRBJ1-6|14|TRBV4-1|-|TRBD1
CTSRLDRVGSPIHF
TGCACCAGCAGACTAGACAGGGTCGGTTCACCCATCCACTTT
>TRBJ2-7|16|TRBV20-1|few|-
CSASHPSSVRRGEQYF
TGCAGTGCTTCCCATCCGTCTAGCGTAAGGAGGGGCGAGCAGTACTTC
>TRBJ2-1|11|TRBV29-1|large|-
CSVGVGSGQFF
TGCAGCGTTGGGGTCGGGAGTGGGCAGTTCTTC
>TRBJ1-5|13|TRBV6-6|-|-
CARKGDSNQPQHF
TGTGCCAGGAAGGGGGACAGCAATCAGCCCCAGCATTTT
>TRBJ1-6|17|TRBV4-1|-|-
CASSQDEYRVIVSPLHF
TGCGCCAGCAGCCAAGATGAATACAGGGTAATTGTTTCACCCCTCCACTTT
>TRBJ2-1|17|TRBV11-2|-|TRBD2
CASIPEGGGSPYDDQFF
TGTGCCAGCATCCCAGAGGGCGGGGGAAGCCCCTACGATGATCAGTTCTTC
>TRBJ1-2|15|TRBV4-2|-|-
CASSQGRVVNGGYTF
TGTGCCAGCAGCCAGGGGAGAGTCGTCAACGGTGGCTACACCTTC
>TRBJ1-4|15|TRBV12-3/TRBV12-4|-|-
CASSLMGHPDEKLLF
TGTGCCAGCAGTTTGATGGGGCATCCGGATGAAAAACTGCTTTTT
>TRBJ2-1|12|TRBV29-1|-|TRBD2
CSFASGLNEQLF
TGCAGCTTCGCTAGCGGGCTCAATGAGCAGTTATTC
>TRBJ1-2|13|TRBV20-1|once|-
CSAREGLSYGYTF
TGCAGTGCTAGAGAGGGTTTAAGCTATGGCTACACCTTC
>TRBJ2-3|13|TRBV11-1|-|TRBD1
CVRRGTGMGTPYF
TGTGTCAGAAGAGGGACAGGGATGGGTACGCCGTATTTT
>TRBJ2-3|14|TRBV24-1|-|-
CATSDWTASDTQYF
TGTGCCACCAGTGATTGGACTGCCTCAGATACGCAGTATTTT
>TRBJ2-3|14|TRBV12-3/TRBV12-4|-|-
CVSSPSPVTDTQYF
TGCGTCAGCAGCCCTAGCCCGGTCACAGATACGCAATATTTT
>TRBJ2-3|12|TRBV12-3/TRBV12-4|many|-
CASSSGTDTQYF
TGTGCCAGCAGTTCGGGTACAGATACGCAGTATTTT
>TRBJ1-1|16|TRBV11-2|-|-
CARILRTRQSDIEAFF
TGTGCCAGAATCCTACGTACTCGTCAGAGCGACATTGAAGCTTTCTTT
>TRBJ2-3|16|TRBV12-3/TRBV12-4|-|TRBD2
CASSLDTSGSTDMHYF
TGTGCCAGCAGTTTAGATACTAGCGGATCCACGGATATGCATTATTTT
>TRBJ2-1|15|TRBV20-1|-|TRBD1
CSVRIRDRVYNEQFF
TGCAGTGTCAGAATTAGAGACAGGGTCTACAATGAGCAGTTCTTC
>TRBJ2-3|15|TRBV6-1|few|-
CASSEGGYSTDTQYF
TGTGCCAGCAGCGAGGGGGGGTATAGCACAGATACGCAGTATTTT
>TRBJ2-7|15|TRBV11-2|-|-
CASSLSPSPFYKQYF
TGTGCCAGCAGCTTATCTCCGAGTCCCTTCTACAAGCAGTATTTC
>TRBJ2-5|16|TRBV4-1|few|-
CASSQAKGNGQETQYF
TGTGCCAGCAGCCAAGCCAAGGGGAACGGCCAAGAGACCCAATACTTC
>TRBJ2-3|14|TRBV10-2|medium-sized|-
CASRSDPSTDTQYF
TGCGCCAGCAGATCGGACCCTTCCACAGATACGCAGTATTTT
>TRBJ1-1|13|TRBV6-2/TRBV6-3|-|-
CVGSYSENTEASF
TGTGTCGGTAGTTACTCTGAGAACACTGAAGCTTCCTTT
>TRBJ2-7|15|TRBV6-1|-|TRBD1
CTSSEQRTGGYEQYF
TGTACCAGCAGCGAGCAGAGGACAGGGGGCTACGAGCAGTACTTC
>TRBJ2-1|16|TRBV6-1|-|-
CACKSLTGSFVDDQFF
TGTGCCTGCAAGAGTCTAACAGGGTCCTTTGTGGATGATCAGTTCTTC
>TRBJ1-6|15|TRBV6-6|many|TRBD1
CASSLGTENNSPLHF
TGTGCCAGCAGCCTCGGGACAGAGAATAATTCACCCCTCCACTTT
>TRBJ2-7|15|TRBV11-2|-|-
CASSISQSPSYEQNF
TGTGCCAGCAGCATATCTCAGAGTCCCTCCTACGAGCAGAACTTC
>TRBJ2-3|14|TRBV4-3|-|TRBD2
CASSFLTSTNTQYF
TGCGCCAGCAGCTTCCTGACTAGCACAAATACGCAGTATTTT
>TRBJ2-7|14|TRBV10-2|-|-
CASSESGGVYKQYF
TGCGCCAGCAGTGAGTCAGGGGGGGTTTACAAGCAGTATTTC
>TRBJ2-7|15|TRBV29-1|few|-
CSVILGWGDSYEQYF
TGCAGCGTTATTTTAGGTTGGGGCGACAGCTACGAGCAGTACTTC
>TRBJ1-6|15|TRBV20-1|few|-
CSARRDGAYNSPPHF
TGCAGTGCTCGCCGGGACGGGGCCTATAATTCACCCCCCCACTTT
>TRBJ2-3|15|TRBV20-1|-|-
CSTRDPGEVTDTEYF
TGCAGTACTAGAGATCCAGGAGAAGTCACAGATACGGAGTATTTT
>TRBJ1-5|16|TRBV6-1|-|-
CASSAPVVGVNHLQHF
TGTGCCAGCAGTGCCCCAGTGGTAGGGGTCAATCACCTCCAGCATTTT
>TRBJ2-7|17|TRBV4-1|-|TRBD2
CASSQDRRTSGVVEQYF
TGCGCCAGCAGTCAAGATAGGAGGACTAGCGGGGTAGTCGAGCAGTACTTC
>TRBJ2-1|12|TRBV20-1|-|TRBD2
CSAPAGGLEQLF
TGCAGTGCTCCCGCGGGAGGGCTTGAGCAGTTATTC
>TRBJ1-5|13|TRBV11-2|-|-
CASSLRLDQPKHF
TGTGCCAGCAGCCTGCGACTCGATCAGCCTAAGCATTTT
>TRBJ2-5|14|TRBV24-1|-|-
CENKPAPFQETQYF
TGTGAAAACAAGCCGGCGCCCTTCCAAGAGACCCAGTACTTC
>TRBJ2-3|13|TRBV7-9|many|-
CASSFLRTDTQYF
TGTGCCAGCAGCTTCTTAAGAACAGATACGCAGTATTTT
>TRBJ2-1|15|TRBV7-9|once|-
CASSSGRTPGNEQFF
TGTGCCAGCAGCTCCGGCAGGACACCGGGAAATGAGCAGTTCTTC
>TRBJ1-1|16|TRBV6-2/TRBV6-3|-|-
CARSYALTARGTEAFF
TGTGCCAGGAGTTACGCCCTGACTGCGAGAGGGACCGAAGCTTTCTTT
>TRBJ2-1|13|TRBV20-1|-|-
CSARGGIHNEHFF
TGCAGTGCTAGAGGGGGCATCCACAATGAGCACTTCTTC
>TRBJ2-5|14|TRBV9|-|TRBD1
CASSMTGTEETQYF
TGTGCCAGCAGCATGACCGGGACAGAAGAGACCCAGTACTTC
>TRBJ1-6|14|TRBV6-5|-|TRBD1
CVSRLQGANLPLHF
TGTGTCAGCAGACTACAGGGGGCCAATCTACCCCTCCACTTT
>TRBJ2-7|13|TRBV20-1|-|-
CSARDQTEYEQYF
TGCAGTGCTAGAGATCAGACGGAATACGAACAGTACTTC
>TRBJ2-7|13|TRBV20-1|-|TRBD2
CSAIRREYIEQYF
TGCAGTGCTATTCGGCGGGAGTACATCGAGCAGTACTTC